The 30 T cell receptor beta chains given below trace back to one sample, sequenced in a study of Graves' ophthalmopathy and Graves' hyperthyroidism. CDR3 regions of TCR beta were amplified from RNA transcripts. RT-PCR in the first round used HTBI primers; a second-round multiplex PCR followed. TCRdb independently ran MiXCR on the multiplex PCR reads; one entry per CDR3 protein. The top ten hold around 3.2% of the sample, which has approximately 380,000 distinct CDR3 sequences, around 21% seen once. Sequencing used peripheral blood. All receptors come from a woman aged 18-30 years with stable Graves' hyperthyroidism.

This clonotype was seen many times. The rearrangement uses TRBV2 and TRBJ1-1; a possible D gene is TRBD1 (6 bases). This CDR3 comprises 15 residues. Germline CDR1 SNHLY, CDR2 FYNNEI. Trimming cost V 4 bases and J 3 bases, with 15 bases left between them. For the CDR3, the DNA is TGTGCCAGCAGTGCTGGACAGCCGGGGGACACTGAAGCTTTCTTT. This gives the protein CASSAGQPGDTEAFF.

This clonotype was recorded many times. The CDR3 coding sequence is TGCAGTGCTAGAGATCGGAGCGGAAAGGCCCAGTACTTC. Its translation is CSARDRSGKAQYF. This chain uses TRBV20-1 with TRBJ2-5, with D possibly matching TRBD2 (5 bases). The germline CDR1 and CDR2 sequences are DFQATT and SNEGSKA (reference sequence). The CDR3 length is 13 residues. Between the trimmed V and J ends, which lost 0 bases and 9 bases, there was a span of 14 bases.

In this sample, this clonotype turned up many times. The V and J genes are TRBV6-1 and TRBJ1-2; 12 positions agree with TRBD1. There are 15 residues in the CDR3. V dropped 7 bases and J dropped 7; count of bases not matched to a gene: 10. The V gene's germline CDR1 is MNHNS and CDR2 SASEGT. The chain's CDR3 is CASMRGQGAVGGYTF. The CDR3 nucleotides read TGTGCCAGCATGCGGGGACAGGGGGCAGTTGGTGGCTACACCTTC.

This clonotype was observed at least ten times. For the CDR3, the DNA is TGTGCCAGCAGCCTCGAGCCGGGACTAGCGGGAGGGGCTATGGAGACCCAGTACTTC. Its protein is CASSLEPGLAGGAMETQYF. The genes are TRBV12-3 or TRBV12-4 and TRBJ2-5, with 16 positions matching TRBD2. V trimming: 6 bases; J trimming: 5 bases; junction bases outside the gene matches: 15. The CDR3 runs 19 residues.

This clonotype was found many times. The chain couples TRBV15 to TRBJ1-5; no firm D call. Germline loops: CDR1 LNHNV, CDR2 YYDKDF (reference sequence). Between the trimmed V and J ends, which lost 4 bases and 1 base, there was a span of 14 bases. This CDR3 is built from 16 residues. The CDR3 is CATSKFPGYSNQPQHF. The DNA for the CDR3 is TGTGCCACCAGCAAGTTCCCCGGGTACAGCAATCAGCCCCAGCATTTT. Combining the CDR3 with reference TRBV15 and TRBJ1-5 gives the whole variable domain DAMVIQNPRYQVTQFGKPVTLSCSQTLNHNVMYWYQQKSSQAPKLLFHYYDKDFNNEADTPDNFQSRRPNTSFCFLDIRSPGLGDTAMYLCATSKFPGYSNQPQHFGDGTRLSIL.

This clonotype came up many times. This chain joins TRBV29-1 and TRBJ1-2, with D possibly being TRBD1 (5 bases). The CDR3 covers 11 residues. Germline CDR1 SQVTM, CDR2 ANQGSEA. Trimming took off 1 base at V and 7 bases at J, with 7 bases between the two ends. The CDR3 bases are TGCAGCGTTGAAGGTGGGGGTGGCTACACCTTC. Translated: CSVEGGGGYTF. Full variable domain (missing parts from reference TRBV29-1 and TRBJ1-2): SAVISQKPSRDICQRGTSLTIQCQVDSQVTMMFWYRQQPGQSLTLIATANQGSEATYESGFVIDKFPISRPNLTFSTLTVSNMSPEDSSIYLCSVEGGGGYTFGSGTRLTVV.

The table lists this clonotype with many counts. The CDR3 DNA is TGTGCCAGCAGCCAAGGAGGGTTACAAGAGACCCAGTACTTC. This codes for CASSQGGLQETQYF. The chain carries TRBV7-2 and TRBJ2-5, with TRBD2 as a possible D gene (6 bases). V gave up 5 bases and J gave up 2 bases, with 12 bases separating them. The CDR3 spans 14 residues. The germline gives CDR1 SGHTA, CDR2 FQGNSA.

This clonotype was observed at least ten times. The gene calls are TRBV2 and TRBJ2-4, with 9 bases aligning to TRBD2. Germline trimming cut 6 bases from V and 0 bases from J; bases unmatched to any gene: 15. Germline CDR1 SNHLY, CDR2 FYNNEI. The CDR3 runs to 19 residues. The CDR3 region is CASRTRLADSSRAKNIQYF. Written as DNA, the CDR3 is TGTGCCAGCAGGACTCGACTAGCGGACTCAAGTCGAGCCAAAAACATTCAGTACTTC. The complete variable domain, with remaining parts taken from reference TRBV2 and TRBJ2-4, reads EPEVTQTPSHQVTQMGQEVILRCVPISNHLYFYWYRQILGQKVEFLVSFYNNEISEKSEIFDDQFSVERPDGSNFTLKIRSTKLEDSAMYFCASRTRLADSSRAKNIQYFGAGTRLSVL.

This clonotype has at least ten counts. The V and J genes are TRBV11-1 and TRBJ2-5; 15 nucleotides line up with TRBD2. The V gene's germline CDR1 is SGHAT and CDR2 FQDESV (reference sequence). The CDR3 totals 17 residues. Trimming at V came to 5 bases and at J to 2 bases, leaving 6 bases not matched to a gene. CDR3 sequence: CASSRGLAGGGQETQYF. In DNA, the CDR3 is TGTGCCAGCAGCCGGGGACTAGCGGGAGGAGGACAAGAGACCCAGTACTTC.

CDR3 loop: CASSLANSQETQYF. The DNA for the CDR3 is TGCGCCAGCAGCTTGGCGAACAGTCAAGAGACCCAGTACTTC. This chain joins TRBV5-1 and TRBJ2-5; D ambiguous. CDR3 size: 14 residues. Germline CDR1 is SGHRS and CDR2 is YFSETQ. Deletions cut 0 bases from V and 2 bases from J, with 8 bases between.

This clonotype has a count of ten or more. V and J are TRBV20-1 and TRBJ2-7; possible D gene TRBD1, 5 bases. Deletions cut 6 bases from V and 5 bases from J, with 20 bases between. Germline CDR1 DFQATT, CDR2 SNEGSKA (reference sequence). The CDR3 runs to 14 residues. The DNA for the CDR3 is TGCAGTGCCCAGGCCCCACTGGCAGGGCACGAGCAGTACTTC. Translated, it gives CSAQAPLAGHEQYF.

This clonotype was observed a handful of times. V gene TRBV3-1 combines with J gene TRBJ2-7; TRBD1 aligns across 9 bases. Germline V gene data show CDR1 as LGHDT and CDR2 as YNNKEL (reference sequence). CDR3 size: 12 residues. Trimming cost V 3 bases and J 12 bases; bases outside gene matches: 6. CDR3 nucleotide sequence: TGTGCCAGCAGCCATGAAGGGACAGGGACGTACTTC. The encoded protein is CASSHEGTGTYF.

This clonotype showed up many times. The genes are TRBV7-8 and TRBJ2-7, with TRBD1 matching over 9 bases. Germline V gene sequence: CDR1 SGHVS, CDR2 FQNEAQ. CDR3 size: 12 residues. With V trimmed by 8 bases and J by 4 bases, 3 bases remained unmatched. The CDR3 region is CASGTGRYEQYF. The DNA for the CDR3 is TGTGCCAGCGGGACAGGGCGGTACGAGCAGTACTTC. The full variable domain, completed using reference TRBV7-8 and TRBJ2-7, is GAGVSQSPRYKVAKRGQDVALRCDPISGHVSLFWYQQALGQGPEFLTYFQNEAQLDKSGLPSDRFFAERPEGSVSTLKIQRTQQEDSAVYLCASGTGRYEQYFGPGTRLTVT.

This clonotype was counted at least ten times. The chain recombines TRBV5-1 with TRBJ1-2, with 10 bases lining up with TRBD1. From germline, CDR1 is SGHRS and CDR2 YFSETQ. J lost 5 bases, V lost 4 bases, and 5 bases had no gene match. CDR3 length: 14 residues. The CDR3 spells CASSKTGGSYGYTF. CDR3 bases: TGCGCCAGCAGCAAGACAGGGGGCTCGTATGGCTACACCTTC.

A few counts support this clonotype. The genes are TRBV9 and TRBJ2-7, with TRBD2 matching 8 bases. CDR3 length: 16 amino acids. The germline CDR1 and CDR2 sequences are SGDLS and YYNGEE. The ends lost 4 bases at V and 2 bases at J; junction bases unmatched: 11. The CDR3 protein is CASSIQGTSPAYEQYF. The CDR3 region has the DNA TGTGCCAGCAGCATCCAAGGGACTAGTCCGGCCTACGAGCAGTACTTC.

This clonotype appeared many times. V gene TRBV2 combines with J gene TRBJ1-1, with a possible D match to TRBD1 (6 bases). V lost 6 bases, J lost 1 base, and 15 bases lay in between. The germline CDR1 and CDR2 sequences are SNHLY and FYNNEI. This CDR3 is built from 15 residues. This CDR3 is CASRVTGSENTEAFF. Here the CDR3 DNA reads TGTGCCAGCAGGGTTACAGGGTCGGAGAACACTGAAGCTTTCTTT. The full variable domain, with the rest looked up from reference TRBV2 and TRBJ1-1, is EPEVTQTPSHQVTQMGQEVILRCVPISNHLYFYWYRQILGQKVEFLVSFYNNEISEKSEIFDDQFSVERPDGSNFTLKIRSTKLEDSAMYFCASRVTGSENTEAFFGQGTRLTVV.

The table lists this clonotype with a few counts. The chain has TRBV7-9 and TRBJ2-7; D is uncertain. Trimming pared 5 bases from V and 3 bases from J, leaving 14 bases between. Looked up from germline, CDR1 is SEHNR and CDR2 is FQNEAQ (reference sequence). This CDR3 region has 14 residues. CDR3 sequence (DNA): TGTGCCAGCAGCCCAGAGGCAGGAAGCTACGAGCAGTACTTC. It yields the protein CASSPEAGSYEQYF.

For the CDR3, the DNA is TGTGCCAGCAGTTTCCGACAGGGGCCCACTGAAGCTTTCTTT. Translating it yields CASSFRQGPTEAFF. The rearrangement uses TRBV2 and TRBJ1-1, with TRBD1 identical over 8 bases. Losses at the gene ends were 5 bases for V and 4 bases for J; bases not matched to a gene: 6. CDR3 length: 14 residues. Germline V lookup: CDR1 SNHLY, CDR2 FYNNEI. Full variable domain (missing parts from reference TRBV2 and TRBJ1-1): EPEVTQTPSHQVTQMGQEVILRCVPISNHLYFYWYRQILGQKVEFLVSFYNNEISEKSEIFDDQFSVERPDGSNFTLKIRSTKLEDSAMYFCASSFRQGPTEAFFGQGTRLTVV.

This clonotype has ten or more counts. The rearrangement uses TRBV11-2 and TRBJ2-7; TRBD2 matches 10 bases. In germline, CDR1 is SGHAT, CDR2 FQNNGV. CDR3 size: 14 residues. Losses at the gene ends were 5 bases for V and 3 bases for J; bases not matched to a gene: 4. CDR3 sequence reads: CASSPGLAVYEQYF. The CDR3 DNA is TGTGCCAGCAGCCCAGGACTAGCGGTCTACGAGCAGTACTTC.

A note on this clonotype: A much larger clone lies a single base off, so this may be a read error. This chain uses TRBV12-3 or TRBV12-4 with TRBJ2-2; the D gene is possibly TRBD1 (6 bases). CDR3 length: 15 amino acids. V was cut by 5 bases and J by 4 bases, with 14 bases left in between. In nucleotides, the CDR3 is TGTGCCAGCAGTCCCAACAGGGTTGGCACCGGGGAGCTGTTTTTT. This gives the protein CASSPNRVGTGELFF.

This clonotype has at least ten counts. The V call is TRBV2, the J call TRBJ2-4; the match to TRBD2 covers 13 bases. J was trimmed by 4 bases and V by 8 bases; bases with no gene match: 17. This CDR3 is built from 19 residues. Germline V gene sequence: CDR1 SNHLY, CDR2 FYNNEI. The CDR3 here is CASLAKGLAGLKFKNIQYF. CDR3 DNA sequence: TGTGCCAGCCTCGCTAAGGGACTAGCGGGATTAAAATTTAAAAACATTCAGTACTTC. The whole variable domain, filled in from reference TRBV2 and TRBJ2-4, reads EPEVTQTPSHQVTQMGQEVILRCVPISNHLYFYWYRQILGQKVEFLVSFYNNEISEKSEIFDDQFSVERPDGSNFTLKIRSTKLEDSAMYFCASLAKGLAGLKFKNIQYFGAGTRLSVL.

This clonotype was picked up many times. The chain carries TRBV12-3 or TRBV12-4 and TRBJ2-7; either TRBD1 or TRBD2 may supply D (5 bases each). CDR3 length: 14 amino acids. The ends were cut back, 5 bases at V and 2 bases at J, with 13 bases in the middle. For the CDR3, the DNA is TGTGCCAGCAGTATCCGGGACGGAACCTACGAGCAGTACTTC. Its translation is CASSIRDGTYEQYF.

This clonotype was picked up a small number of times. This sequence joins TRBV18 and TRBJ1-1; D is unresolved. Germline loops: CDR1 KGHSH, CDR2 LQKENI. V lost 1 base and J 7 bases, leaving 10 bases between the germline ends. The CDR3 contains 13 residues. CDR3 nucleotide sequence: TGTGCCAGCTCACCACAGGCCGAATTTGAAGCTTTCTTT. It is translated as CASSPQAEFEAFF. Full variable domain (outside the CDR3, taken from reference TRBV18 and TRBJ1-1): NAGVMQNPRHLVRRRGQEARLRCSPMKGHSHVYWYRQLPEEGLKFMVYLQKENIIDESGMPKERFSAEFPKEGPSILRIQQVVRGDSAAYFCASSPQAEFEAFFGQGTRLTVV.

This clonotype showed up many times. This chain links TRBV27 with TRBJ2-2, with 8 nucleotides matching TRBD2. CDR1 and CDR2 from the germline V gene are MNHEY and SMNVEV (reference sequence). The CDR3 has 15 residues. V was clipped by 8 bases and J by 2 bases; unmatched bases: 7. CDR3 sequence (DNA): TGTGCCAGCTCCACTAGCGGCATTAACACCGGGGAGCTGTTTTTT. Protein sequence: CASSTSGINTGELFF.

This clonotype occurred many times. The CDR3 spells CASSLYQGDSYEQYF. The CDR3 region has the DNA TGTGCCAGCAGTTTATATCAGGGGGACTCCTACGAGCAGTACTTC. The chain uses TRBV28 and TRBJ2-7; 7 bases agree with TRBD1. CDR1 MDHEN and CDR2 SYDVKM come from the germline V gene. This CDR3 comprises 15 residues. V shed 1 base and J 0 bases; nucleotides not matched to a gene: 3. The whole variable domain, filled in from reference TRBV28 and TRBJ2-7, reads DVKVTQSSRYLVKRTGEKVFLECVQDMDHENMFWYRQDPGLGLRLIYFSYDVKMKEKGDIPEGYSVSREKKERFSLILESASTNQTSMYLCASSLYQGDSYEQYFGPGTRLTVT.

This clonotype was counted ten times or more. This chain links TRBV20-1 with TRBJ2-5; TRBD1 agrees at 9 bases. V lost 6 bases, J lost 2 bases, and 4 bases stayed unmatched. Germline CDR1 and CDR2: DFQATT and SNEGSKA (reference sequence). CDR3 size: 13 residues. CDR3 DNA sequence: TGCAGTGCCCTAGGACAGGGGCAAGAGACCCAGTACTTC. Protein: CSALGQGQETQYF.

This clonotype was counted ten times or more. V and J are TRBV7-2 and TRBJ1-6; D unclear. The CDR3 is 15 amino acids. V lost 7 bases and J 9 bases, leaving 19 bases between the germline ends. The germline V gene has CDR1 SGHTA and CDR2 FQGNSA. The CDR3 coding sequence is TGTGCCAGCAACTCCGGGCCTCCATTCGGTTCACCCCTCCACTTT. Its translation is CASNSGPPFGSPLHF.

This sequence joins TRBV3-1 and TRBJ2-2; D perhaps matches TRBD2 (6 bases). V was shortened by 1 base and J by 6 bases, with 9 bases between the two germline ends. The CDR3 spans 14 residues. Germline lookup yields CDR1 LGHDT and CDR2 YNNKEL (reference sequence). Here the CDR3 reads CASSQGLVSGELFF. The DNA of the CDR3 is TGTGCCAGCAGCCAAGGACTAGTGTCCGGGGAGCTGTTTTTT. The whole variable domain, filled in from reference TRBV3-1 and TRBJ2-2, reads DTAVSQTPKYLVTQMGNDKSIKCEQNLGHDTMYWYKQDSKKFLKIMFSYNNKELIINETVPNRFSPKSPDKAHLNLHINSLELGDSAVYFCASSQGLVSGELFFGEGSRLTVL.

The table lists this clonotype with many counts. The chain links TRBV28 to TRBJ2-5; weak D call: TRBD1 (6 bases). The V gene's germline CDR1 is MDHEN and CDR2 SYDVKM. V shed 8 bases and J shed 9 bases, with 19 bases lying between them. The CDR3 covers 13 residues. As DNA, the CDR3 is TGTGCCAGCGAGGACAGCCTCCTGAGGGCCCAGTACTTC. Its translation is CASEDSLLRAQYF.

CDR3 DNA: TGTGCCAGCAGTGAGTTGTACGGAGTAAACACTGAAGCTTTCTTT. Translated: CASSELYGVNTEAFF. The V call is TRBV6-2 or TRBV6-3, the J call TRBJ1-1; no reliable D call. This CDR3 has 15 amino acids. With 5 bases removed from V and 2 bases from J, the gap between germline ends came to 15 bases. CDR1 is MNHEY and CDR2 is SVGEGT in the germline V gene.